The 7 T cell receptor beta chains presented below share a single source sample, sequenced in a study of patients and donors after allogeneic stem cell transplantation. Each CDR3 protein is one row after TCRdb ran MiXCR on the RT-PCR reads. The table records some 1,300 distinct CDR3 sequences, roughly 38% of them present only once. Sequencing was performed on blood, either unsorted or a sorted T cell fraction (not recorded which). The receptor source for this set is a human donor who was either an allogeneic HSCT recipient or a stem cell or donor lymphocyte infusion donor (not recorded which). It is not recorded whose cells these are; they may come from a transplant donor.

V usage is TRBV20-1 and J usage is TRBJ1-2, with 10 positions matching TRBD1. The CDR3 is 13 residues long. Germline V gene sequence: CDR1 DFQATT, CDR2 SNEGSKA (reference sequence). Losses at the gene ends were 3 bases for V and 8 bases for J; bases not matched to a gene: 6. CDR3 loop: CSARGGDRGGYTF. For the CDR3, the DNA is TGCAGTGCTAGGGGCGGGGACAGGGGCGGCTACACCTTC.

The gene calls are TRBV7-6 and TRBJ2-2, with unresolved D. CDR1 is SGHVS, CDR2 FNYEAQ, per germline. Trimming removed 1 base at V and 3 bases at J, with 0 bases between. The CDR3 spans 12 residues. The DNA of the CDR3 is TGTGCCAGCAGCTTAGACACCGGGGAGCTGTTTTTT. Residues: CASSLDTGELFF.

This clonotype came up a few times. The CDR3 spells CASGDTTYEQYF. The CDR3 nucleotides are TGTGCCAGCGGGGACACTACCTACGAGCAGTACTTC. The V and J genes are TRBV6-6 and TRBJ2-7; maybe TRBD1 (6 bases). The CDR3 is 12 amino acids. Trimming took off 8 bases at V and 2 bases at J, with 10 bases between the two ends. The germline V gene encodes CDR1 MNHNY and CDR2 SVGAGI (reference sequence).

This clonotype has a handful of counts. The V call is TRBV6-1, the J call TRBJ2-7; D is possibly TRBD2 (5 bases). This CDR3 spans 12 amino acids. Germline CDR1 reads MNHNS; CDR2 reads SASEGT. The germline V and J ends were trimmed by 4 bases and 3 bases, with 7 bases remaining between them. The CDR3 region is CASSARGYEQYF. Here the CDR3 DNA reads TGTGCCAGCAGTGCCCGGGGCTACGAGCAGTACTTC.

In this sample, this clonotype turned up once. The V call is TRBV12-3 or TRBV12-4, the J call TRBJ2-1; 8 bases match TRBD2. J gave up 3 bases and V 5 bases, and 6 bases lay outside the gene matches. The CDR3 totals 15 residues. This CDR3 reads CASSPTSGGYNEQFF. In nucleotides, the CDR3 is TGTGCCAGCAGTCCCACTAGCGGAGGCTACAATGAGCAGTTCTTC.

The rearrangement uses TRBV5-4 and TRBJ1-1; D unresolved. The CDR3 covers 14 residues. V lost 2 bases to trimming and J lost 7 bases, with 15 bases between them. In germline, CDR1 is SGHNT, CDR2 YYREEE (reference sequence). The CDR3 sequence is CASSFTQPGSEAFF. Written as DNA, the CDR3 is TGTGCCAGCAGCTTTACTCAGCCGGGTAGTGAAGCTTTCTTT.

The rearrangement links TRBV5-6 to TRBJ2-1; D unclear. Germline CDR1 and CDR2: SGHDT and YYEEEE. The CDR3 totals 12 residues. V was clipped by 0 bases and J by 12 bases, with 10 bases between them. As DNA, the CDR3 is TGTGCCAGCAGCTTGGATAGGCAAATGCAGTTCTTC. Residues: CASSLDRQMQFF.